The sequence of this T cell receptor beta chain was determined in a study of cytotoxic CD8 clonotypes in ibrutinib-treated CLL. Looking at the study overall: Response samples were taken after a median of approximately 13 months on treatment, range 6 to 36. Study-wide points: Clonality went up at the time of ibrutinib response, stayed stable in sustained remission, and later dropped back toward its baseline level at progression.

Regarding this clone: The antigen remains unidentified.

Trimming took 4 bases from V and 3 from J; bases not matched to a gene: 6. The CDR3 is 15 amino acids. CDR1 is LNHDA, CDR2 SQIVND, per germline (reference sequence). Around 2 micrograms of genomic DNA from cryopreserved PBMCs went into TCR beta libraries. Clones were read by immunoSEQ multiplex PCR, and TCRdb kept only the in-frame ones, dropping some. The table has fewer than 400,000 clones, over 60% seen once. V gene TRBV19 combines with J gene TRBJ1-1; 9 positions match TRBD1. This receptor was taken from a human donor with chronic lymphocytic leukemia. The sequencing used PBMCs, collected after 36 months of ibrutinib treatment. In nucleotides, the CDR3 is TGTGCCAGTAGTACGAACAGGGGGCGCGACACTGAAGCTTTCTTT. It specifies CASSTNRGRDTEAFF.